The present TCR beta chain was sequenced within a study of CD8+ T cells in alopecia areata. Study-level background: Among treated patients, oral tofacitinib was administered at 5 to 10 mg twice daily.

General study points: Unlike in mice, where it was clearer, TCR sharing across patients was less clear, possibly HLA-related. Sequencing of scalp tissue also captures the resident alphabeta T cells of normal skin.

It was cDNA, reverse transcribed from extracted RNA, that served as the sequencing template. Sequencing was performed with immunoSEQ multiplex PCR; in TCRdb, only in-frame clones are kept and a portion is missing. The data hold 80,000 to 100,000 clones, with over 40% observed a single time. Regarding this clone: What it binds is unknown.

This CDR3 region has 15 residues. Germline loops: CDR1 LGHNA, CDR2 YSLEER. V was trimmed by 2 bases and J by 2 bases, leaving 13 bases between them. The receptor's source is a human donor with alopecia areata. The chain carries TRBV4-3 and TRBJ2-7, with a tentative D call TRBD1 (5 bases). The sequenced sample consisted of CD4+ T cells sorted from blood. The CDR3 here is CASSQHPDTTYEQYF. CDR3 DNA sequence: TGCGCCAGCAGCCAACATCCGGACACGACCTACGAGCAGTACTTC.